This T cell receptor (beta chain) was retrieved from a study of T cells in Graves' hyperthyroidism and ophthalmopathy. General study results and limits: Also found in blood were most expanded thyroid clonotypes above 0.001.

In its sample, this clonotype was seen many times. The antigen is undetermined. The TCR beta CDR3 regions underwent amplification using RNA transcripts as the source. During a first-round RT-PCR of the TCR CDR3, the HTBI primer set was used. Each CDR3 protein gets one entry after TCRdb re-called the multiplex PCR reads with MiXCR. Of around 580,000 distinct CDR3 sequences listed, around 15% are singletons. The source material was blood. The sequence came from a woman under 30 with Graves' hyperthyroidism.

The CDR3 nucleotides read TGTGCCAGCAGTTCGGCGGGACAAAATGAAAAACTGTTTTTT. Translated: CASSSAGQNEKLFF. The chain carries TRBV28 and TRBJ1-4, with D maybe TRBD1 (6 bases). The CDR3 contains 14 residues. Trimming cost V 4 bases and J 5 bases, with 11 bases left between them. CDR1 and CDR2 from the germline V gene are MDHEN and SYDVKM.